These 18 T cell receptor beta chains originate from one sample sequenced in a study of low-dose radiotherapy and immunotherapy resistance in tumors. Time point meaning: after trial treatment. As to treatment: LDRT plus nivolumab, ipilimumab, low-dose cyclophosphamide and aspirin (RACIN trial). Alpha- and beta-chain coverage of first-strand cDNA came from TRAV- and TRBV-specific primers. TCR amplification used roughly 18 PCR cycles, a constant-region primer and a V-primer adapter. TCRdb re-called the reads with MiXCR, one entry per CDR3 protein. The table records approximately 100,000 distinct CDR3 sequences, 20% to 25% of them present only once. The sample here was PBMCs, taken after low-dose radiotherapy plus immunotherapy. These TCRs come from a male donor with prostate cancer.

Ten or more counts support this clonotype. V is TRBV5-1 and J is TRBJ2-1, with D perhaps matching TRBD1 or TRBD2 (5 bases each). Trimming removed 3 bases from V and 0 bases from J, with 13 bases in between. Germline assignment: CDR1 SGHRS and CDR2 YFSETQ. The CDR3 covers 16 residues. The CDR3 spells CASSSPRGSSYNEQFF. CDR3 DNA sequence: TGCGCCAGCAGCTCCCCCCGGGGCAGCTCCTACAATGAGCAGTTCTTC. Complete variable domain (other parts from reference TRBV5-1 and TRBJ2-1): KAGVTQTPRYLIKTRGQQVTLSCSPISGHRSVSWYQQTPGQGLQFLFEYFSETQRNKGNFPGRFSGRQFSNSRSEMNVSTLELGDSALYLCASSSPRGSSYNEQFFGPGTRLTVL.

This rearrangement joins TRBV5-6 to TRBJ2-7, with TRBD1 matching over 9 bases. CDR1 SGHDT and CDR2 YYEEEE come from the germline V gene. With V trimmed by 4 bases and J by 3 bases, 2 bases remained unmatched. CDR3 size: 13 residues. CDR3 sequence reads: CASSGTGFYEQYF. In DNA form, the CDR3 reads TGTGCCAGCAGCGGGACAGGGTTCTACGAGCAGTACTTC.

This clonotype was observed many times. The chain has TRBV10-2 and TRBJ2-1; 7 bases match TRBD2. Germline V gives CDR1 WSHSY, CDR2 SAAADI. The CDR3 totals 14 residues. V dropped 7 bases and J dropped 6; count of bases not matched to a gene: 9. The CDR3 region has the DNA TGCGCCAGCACCCCGGGGGGATCGGGCAATGAGCAGTTCTTC. Its translation is CASTPGGSGNEQFF.

This clonotype was found many times. This chain links TRBV2 with TRBJ2-7; maybe TRBD2 (6 bases). The V end was cut by 6 bases, the J end by 2 bases, with 17 bases between. The CDR3 is made up of 15 amino acids. CDR1 is SNHLY, CDR2 FYNNEI, per germline. For the CDR3, the DNA is TGTGCCAGCAGCGAGAGTGGAGGGTTCGCCTACGAGCAGTACTTC. Protein sequence: CASSESGGFAYEQYF.

Ten or more counts support this clonotype. The rearrangement links TRBV3-1 to TRBJ2-1, with TRBD2 matching 9 bases. The V gene's germline CDR1 is LGHDT and CDR2 YNNKEL (reference sequence). CDR3 length: 13 amino acids. The trim removed 11 bases at V and 8 bases at J, leaving 10 bases unmatched. CDR3: CASAGTSFYEQFF. DNA of the CDR3: TGTGCCTCCGCAGGGACTAGCTTTTATGAGCAGTTCTTC.

This clonotype appeared many times. The chain employs TRBV20-1 and TRBJ2-7, with TRBD1 matching 8 bases. V was pared by 1 base and J by 6 bases, with 5 bases of the junction left unmatched. This CDR3 comprises 13 residues. Looked up from germline, CDR1 is DFQATT and CDR2 is SNEGSKA (reference sequence). The CDR3 here is CSARAVDRAEQYF. The CDR3 DNA sequence: TGCAGTGCTAGAGCCGTGGACAGGGCCGAGCAGTACTTC.

This clonotype was counted ten times or more. The chain carries TRBV9 and TRBJ2-1, with D possibly matching TRBD2 (5 bases). The CDR3 loop spans 13 amino acids. Trimming took 2 bases from V and 6 from J, leaving 9 bases between them. Germline V gives CDR1 SGDLS, CDR2 YYNGEE. CDR3 in amino acids: CASSVGVSNEQFF. DNA for the CDR3: TGTGCCAGCAGCGTCGGGGTCTCCAATGAGCAGTTCTTC.

As for this clonotype: A clone one base away is much larger, so this may be a read error. V gene TRBV27 combines with J gene TRBJ2-7; 8 nucleotides match TRBD1. Losses at the gene ends were 5 bases for V and 5 bases for J; bases not matched to a gene: 8. Looked up from germline, CDR1 is MNHEY and CDR2 is SMNVEV (reference sequence). This CDR3 has 14 residues. CDR3 DNA: TGTGCCAGCAGTCAAAGACAGGGGATCCACGAGCAGTACGTC. It codes for CASSQRQGIHEQYV.

This clonotype was seen many times. The junction differs from germline at one of its ends, possibly a read error. For the CDR3, the DNA is TGTGCCAGCAGTGAAGAGGGGCCAGGGGACAGGTTGGGGCCTTTT. The encoded protein is CASSEEGPGDRLGPF. V usage is TRBV2 and J usage is TRBJ2-3; 8 bases fit TRBD1. Germline values: CDR1 SNHLY, CDR2 FYNNEI. This CDR3 contains 15 residues.

This clonotype was recorded at least ten times. The genes are TRBV7-2 and TRBJ2-3, with D possibly being TRBD2 (5 bases). Between the trimmed V and J ends, which lost 7 bases and 2 bases, there was a span of 22 bases. The CDR3 has 17 amino acids. Germline CDR1 SGHTA, CDR2 FQGNSA. Written as DNA, the CDR3 is TGTGCCAGCACCCTATCCCCCCCAGCGGAGGTCACAGATACGCAGTATTTT. This codes for CASTLSPPAEVTDTQYF.

At least ten counts were recorded for this clonotype. The V and J genes are TRBV10-2 and TRBJ2-7, with a tentative D call TRBD2 (6 bases). CDR1 is WSHSY and CDR2 is SAAADI in the germline V gene. V lost 4 bases, J lost 6 bases, and 7 bases lay in between. The CDR3 sequence is 11 residues long. The CDR3 nucleotides read TGCGCCAGCAGTGTGGAGGGCGAGCAGTACTTC. Translation gives CASSVEGEQYF.

The sample holds many counts of this clonotype. The chain uses TRBV20-1 and TRBJ2-7; 11 bases line up with TRBD2. With 1 base clipped from V and 3 bases from J, the junction kept 8 bases outside the gene matches. In germline, CDR1 is DFQATT, CDR2 SNEGSKA (reference sequence). There are 16 residues in the CDR3. In DNA, the CDR3 is TGCAGTGCTAGAGGTCGGCGGGGACTAGCGGTCTACGAGCAGTACTTC. This gives the protein CSARGRRGLAVYEQYF.

This chain links TRBV6-5 with TRBJ2-1; D might be TRBD1 (6 bases). The CDR3 loop spans 14 amino acids. CDR1 and CDR2 from the germline V gene are MNHEY and SVGAGI. V lost 6 bases and J lost 0, with 9 bases in between. The CDR3 DNA reads TGTGCCAGCAGGGGGGCGAGCTCCTACAATGAGCAGTTCTTC. Protein: CASRGASSYNEQFF.

In this sample, this clonotype turned up many times. The chain joins TRBV4-1 to TRBJ2-4; weak D call: TRBD1 (6 bases). Germline V gene sequence: CDR1 MGHRA, CDR2 YSYEKL. V shed 1 base and J shed 2 bases, with 12 bases lying between them. This CDR3 spans 16 amino acids. The CDR3 sequence is CASSQGQGLSKNIQYF. The CDR3 DNA is TGCGCCAGCAGCCAAGGGCAGGGGTTGTCCAAAAACATTCAGTACTTC.

This clonotype turned up a few times. This chain uses TRBV29-1 with TRBJ2-7; D uncertain. Deletions cut 7 bases from V and 0 bases from J, with 16 bases between. Germline CDR1 and CDR2: SQVTM and ANQGSEA. The CDR3 has 14 amino acids. CDR3 amino acids: CSALSVQDSYEQYF. The CDR3 DNA sequence: TGCAGCGCGCTATCGGTTCAGGACTCCTACGAGCAGTACTTC.

The V and J genes are TRBV19 and TRBJ1-5; D gene unclear. The CDR3 contains 12 residues. The germline V and J ends were trimmed by 5 bases and 6 bases, with 8 bases remaining between them. Germline values: CDR1 LNHDA, CDR2 SQIVND (reference sequence). CDR3 loop: CASSPAVQPQHF. CDR3 DNA: TGTGCCAGTAGTCCCGCGGTTCAGCCCCAGCATTTT.

Only one count was recorded for this clonotype. Given a far larger clone just one base away, this is likely a sequencing read error. The V call is TRBV5-1, the J call TRBJ2-5, with 11 bases fitting TRBD2. V lost 8 bases and J lost 11; bases outside the gene matches: 20. The length of the CDR3 is 16 residues. Looked up from germline, CDR1 is SGHRS and CDR2 is YFSETQ. This CDR3 is CASWPLAGGPYNEQYF. CDR3 DNA: TGCGCCAGTTGGCCCCTAGCGGGGGGTCCCTACAATGAGCAGTACTTC.

The table lists this clonotype with many counts. The junction differs from germline at one of its ends, possibly a read error. The chain carries TRBV11-2 and TRBJ1-1; D call uncertain. The germline CDR1 and CDR2 sequences are SGHAT and FQNNGV. The CDR3 loop spans 15 amino acids. Written as DNA, the CDR3 is TGTTCCAGCAGCTTAGCCGAGGGTTGGAACACTGAAGCTTTCTTT. Translated: CSSSLAEGWNTEAFF.